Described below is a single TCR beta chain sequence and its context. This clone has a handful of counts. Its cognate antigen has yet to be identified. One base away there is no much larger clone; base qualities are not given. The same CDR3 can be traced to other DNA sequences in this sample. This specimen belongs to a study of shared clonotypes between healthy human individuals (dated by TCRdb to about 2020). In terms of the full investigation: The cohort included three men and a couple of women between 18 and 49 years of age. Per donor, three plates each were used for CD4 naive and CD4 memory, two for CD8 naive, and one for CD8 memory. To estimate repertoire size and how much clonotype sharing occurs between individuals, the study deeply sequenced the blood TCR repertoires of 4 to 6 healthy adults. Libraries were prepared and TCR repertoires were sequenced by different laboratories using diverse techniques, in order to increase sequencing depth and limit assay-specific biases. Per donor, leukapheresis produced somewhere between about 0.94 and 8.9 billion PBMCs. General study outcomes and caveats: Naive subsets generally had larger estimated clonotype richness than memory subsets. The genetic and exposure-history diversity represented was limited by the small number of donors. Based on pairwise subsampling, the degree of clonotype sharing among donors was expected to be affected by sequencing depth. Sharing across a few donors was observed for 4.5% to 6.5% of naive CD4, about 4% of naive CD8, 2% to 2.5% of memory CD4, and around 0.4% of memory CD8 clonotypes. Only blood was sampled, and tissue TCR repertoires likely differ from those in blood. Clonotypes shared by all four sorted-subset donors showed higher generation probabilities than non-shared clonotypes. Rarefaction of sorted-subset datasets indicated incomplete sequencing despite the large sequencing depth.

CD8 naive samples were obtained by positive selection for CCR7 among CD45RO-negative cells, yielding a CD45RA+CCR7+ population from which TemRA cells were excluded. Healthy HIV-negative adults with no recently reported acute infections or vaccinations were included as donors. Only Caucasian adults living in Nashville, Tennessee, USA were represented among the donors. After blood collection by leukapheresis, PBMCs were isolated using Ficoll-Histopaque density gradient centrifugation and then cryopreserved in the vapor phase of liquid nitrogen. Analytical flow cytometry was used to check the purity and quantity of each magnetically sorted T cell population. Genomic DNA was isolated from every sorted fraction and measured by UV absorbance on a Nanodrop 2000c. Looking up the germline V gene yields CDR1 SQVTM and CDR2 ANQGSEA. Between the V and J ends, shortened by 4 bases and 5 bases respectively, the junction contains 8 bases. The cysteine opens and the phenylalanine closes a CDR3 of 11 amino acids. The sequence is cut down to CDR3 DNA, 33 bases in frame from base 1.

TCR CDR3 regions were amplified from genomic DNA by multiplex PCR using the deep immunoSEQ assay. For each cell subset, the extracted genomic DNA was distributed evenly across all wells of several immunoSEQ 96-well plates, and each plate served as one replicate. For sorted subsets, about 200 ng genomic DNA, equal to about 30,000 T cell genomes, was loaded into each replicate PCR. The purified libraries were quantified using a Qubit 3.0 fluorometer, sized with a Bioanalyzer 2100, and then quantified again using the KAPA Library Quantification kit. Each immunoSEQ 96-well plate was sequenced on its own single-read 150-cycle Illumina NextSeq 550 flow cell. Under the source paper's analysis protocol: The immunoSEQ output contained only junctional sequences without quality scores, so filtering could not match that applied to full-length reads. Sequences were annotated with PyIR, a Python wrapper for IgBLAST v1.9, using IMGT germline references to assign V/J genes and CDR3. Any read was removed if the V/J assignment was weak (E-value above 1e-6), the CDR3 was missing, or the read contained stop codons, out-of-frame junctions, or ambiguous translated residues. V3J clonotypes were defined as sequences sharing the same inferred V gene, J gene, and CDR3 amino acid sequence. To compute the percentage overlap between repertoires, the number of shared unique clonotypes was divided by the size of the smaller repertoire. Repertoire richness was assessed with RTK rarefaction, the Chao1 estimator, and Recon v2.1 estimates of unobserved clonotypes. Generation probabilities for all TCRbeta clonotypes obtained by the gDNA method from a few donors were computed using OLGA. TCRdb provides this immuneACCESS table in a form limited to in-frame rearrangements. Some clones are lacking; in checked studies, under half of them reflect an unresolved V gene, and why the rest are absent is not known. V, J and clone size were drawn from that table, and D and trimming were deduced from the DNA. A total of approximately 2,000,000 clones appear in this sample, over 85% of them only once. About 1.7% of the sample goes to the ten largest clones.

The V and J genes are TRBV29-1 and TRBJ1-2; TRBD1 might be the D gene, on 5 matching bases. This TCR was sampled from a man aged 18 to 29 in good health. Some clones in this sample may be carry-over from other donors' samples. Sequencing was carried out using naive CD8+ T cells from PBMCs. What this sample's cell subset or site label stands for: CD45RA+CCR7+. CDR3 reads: CSVVGGYGYTF. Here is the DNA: TGCAGCGTTGTGGGGGGATATGGCTACACCTTC.